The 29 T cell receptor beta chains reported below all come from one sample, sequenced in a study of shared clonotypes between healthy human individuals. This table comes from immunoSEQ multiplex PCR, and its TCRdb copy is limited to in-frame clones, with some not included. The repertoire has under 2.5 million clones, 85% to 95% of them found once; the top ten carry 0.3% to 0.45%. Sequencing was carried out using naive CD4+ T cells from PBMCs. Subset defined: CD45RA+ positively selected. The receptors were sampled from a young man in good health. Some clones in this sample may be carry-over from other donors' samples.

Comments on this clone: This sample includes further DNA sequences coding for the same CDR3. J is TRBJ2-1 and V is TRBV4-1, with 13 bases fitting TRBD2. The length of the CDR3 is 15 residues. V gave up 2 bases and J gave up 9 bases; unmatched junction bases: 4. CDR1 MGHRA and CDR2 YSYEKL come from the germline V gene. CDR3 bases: TGCGCCAGCAGCCAACCTACTAGCGGGAGGGGTGAGCAGTTCTTC. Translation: CASSQPTSGRGEQFF.

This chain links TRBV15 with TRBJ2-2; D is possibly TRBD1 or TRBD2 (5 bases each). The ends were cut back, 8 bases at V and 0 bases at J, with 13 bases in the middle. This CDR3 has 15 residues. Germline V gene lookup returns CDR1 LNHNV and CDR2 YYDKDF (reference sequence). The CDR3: CATGGQRANTGELFF. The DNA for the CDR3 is TGTGCCACCGGGGGTCAGCGCGCGAACACCGGGGAGCTGTTTTTT.

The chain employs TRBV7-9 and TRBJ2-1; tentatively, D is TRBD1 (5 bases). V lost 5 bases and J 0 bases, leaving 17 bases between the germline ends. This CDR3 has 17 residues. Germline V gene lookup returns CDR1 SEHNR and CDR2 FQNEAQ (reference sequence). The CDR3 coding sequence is TGTGCCAGCAGCCCCCGACCCGCTGACAGCTCCTACAATGAGCAGTTCTTC. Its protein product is CASSPRPADSSYNEQFF.

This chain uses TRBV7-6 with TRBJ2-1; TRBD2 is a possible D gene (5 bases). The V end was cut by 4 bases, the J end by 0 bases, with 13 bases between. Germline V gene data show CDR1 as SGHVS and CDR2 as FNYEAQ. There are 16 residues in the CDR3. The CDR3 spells CASSSDFLSSYNEQFF. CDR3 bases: TGTGCCAGCAGCTCGGACTTTTTAAGCTCCTACAATGAGCAGTTCTTC.

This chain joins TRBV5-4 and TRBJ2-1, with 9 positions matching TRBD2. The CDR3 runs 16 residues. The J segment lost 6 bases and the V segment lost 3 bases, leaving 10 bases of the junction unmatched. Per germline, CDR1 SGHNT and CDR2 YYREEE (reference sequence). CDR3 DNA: TGTGCCAGCAGCTACGGGGGTGTAGCGGGAGTCAATGAGCAGTTCTTC. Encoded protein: CASSYGGVAGVNEQFF.

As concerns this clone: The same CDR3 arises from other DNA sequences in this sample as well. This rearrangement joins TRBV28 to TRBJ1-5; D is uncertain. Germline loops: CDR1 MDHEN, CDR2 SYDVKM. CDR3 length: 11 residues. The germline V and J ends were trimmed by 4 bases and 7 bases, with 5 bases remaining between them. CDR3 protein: CASSSRQPQHF. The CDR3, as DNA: TGTGCCAGCAGTTCTAGGCAGCCCCAGCATTTT.

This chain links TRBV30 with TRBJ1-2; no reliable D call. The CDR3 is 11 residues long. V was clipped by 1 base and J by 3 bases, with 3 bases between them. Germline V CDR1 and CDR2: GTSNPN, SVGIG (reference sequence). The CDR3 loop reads CAWSGDYGYTF. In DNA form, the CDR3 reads TGTGCCTGGAGTGGGGACTATGGCTACACCTTC.

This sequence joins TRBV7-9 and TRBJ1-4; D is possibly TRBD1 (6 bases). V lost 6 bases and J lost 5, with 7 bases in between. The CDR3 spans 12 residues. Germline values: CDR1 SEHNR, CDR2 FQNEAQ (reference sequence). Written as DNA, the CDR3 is TGTGCCAGCAGAACAGGGAATGAAAAACTGTTTTTT. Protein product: CASRTGNEKLFF.

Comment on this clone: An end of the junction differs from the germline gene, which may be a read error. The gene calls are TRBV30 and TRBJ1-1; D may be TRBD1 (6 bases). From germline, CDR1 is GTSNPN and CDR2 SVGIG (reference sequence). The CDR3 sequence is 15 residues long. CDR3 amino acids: CARRMDRLTMTEAFF. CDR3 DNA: TGTGCCCGGAGGATGGACAGACTAACAATGACTGAAGCTTTCTTT.

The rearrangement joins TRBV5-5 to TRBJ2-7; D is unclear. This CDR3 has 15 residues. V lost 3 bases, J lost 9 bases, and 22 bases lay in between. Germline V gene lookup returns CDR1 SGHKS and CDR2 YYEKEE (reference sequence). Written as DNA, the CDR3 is TGTGCCAGCAGCTACGTGCAGGCGAGCTGGGTTGGGCAGTACTTC. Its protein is CASSYVQASWVGQYF.

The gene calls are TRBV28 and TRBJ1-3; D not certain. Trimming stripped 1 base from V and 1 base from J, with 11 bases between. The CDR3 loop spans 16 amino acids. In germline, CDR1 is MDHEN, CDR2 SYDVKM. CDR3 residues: CASSLFSFKSGNTIYF. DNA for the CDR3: TGTGCCAGCAGTTTATTCTCTTTTAAGTCTGGAAACACCATATATTTT.

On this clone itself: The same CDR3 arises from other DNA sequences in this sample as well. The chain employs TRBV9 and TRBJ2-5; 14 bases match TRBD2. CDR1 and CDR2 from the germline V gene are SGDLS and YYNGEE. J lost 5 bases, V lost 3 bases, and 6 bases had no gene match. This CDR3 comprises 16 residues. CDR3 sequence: CASSEGLAGVRETQYF. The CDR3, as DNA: TGTGCCAGCAGCGAGGGACTAGCGGGGGTCCGGGAGACCCAGTACTTC.

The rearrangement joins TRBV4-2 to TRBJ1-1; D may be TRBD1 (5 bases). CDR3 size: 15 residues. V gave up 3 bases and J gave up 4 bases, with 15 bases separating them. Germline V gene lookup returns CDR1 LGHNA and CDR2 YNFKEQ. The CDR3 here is CASSQLLRGSTEAFF. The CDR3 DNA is TGTGCCAGCAGCCAGCTACTCCGGGGGTCCACTGAAGCTTTCTTT.

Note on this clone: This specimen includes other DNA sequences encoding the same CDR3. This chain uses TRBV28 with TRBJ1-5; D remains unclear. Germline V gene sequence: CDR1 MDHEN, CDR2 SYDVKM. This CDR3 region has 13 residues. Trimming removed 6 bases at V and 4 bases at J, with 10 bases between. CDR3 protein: CASRPDPNQPQHF. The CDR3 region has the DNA TGTGCCAGCAGGCCGGACCCTAATCAGCCCCAGCATTTT.

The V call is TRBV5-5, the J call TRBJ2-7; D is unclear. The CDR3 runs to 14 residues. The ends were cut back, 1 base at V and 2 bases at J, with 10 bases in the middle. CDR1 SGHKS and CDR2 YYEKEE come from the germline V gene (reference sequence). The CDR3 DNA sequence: TGTGCCAGCAGCTTGCGCCAGTACGCCTACGAGCAGTACTTC. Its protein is CASSLRQYAYEQYF.

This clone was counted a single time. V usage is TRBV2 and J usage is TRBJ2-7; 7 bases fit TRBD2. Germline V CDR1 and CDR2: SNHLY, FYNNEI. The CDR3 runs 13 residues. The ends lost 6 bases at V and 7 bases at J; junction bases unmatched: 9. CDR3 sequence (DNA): TGTGCCAGCAGCTTCCAGGTCGGGAGGGAGCAGTACTTC. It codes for CASSFQVGREQYF.

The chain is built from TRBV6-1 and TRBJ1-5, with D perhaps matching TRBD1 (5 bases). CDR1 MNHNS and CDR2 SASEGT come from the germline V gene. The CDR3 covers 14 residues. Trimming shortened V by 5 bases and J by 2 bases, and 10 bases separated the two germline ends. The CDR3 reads CASSSREGNQPQHF. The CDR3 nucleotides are TGTGCCAGCAGTTCCAGGGAGGGCAATCAGCCCCAGCATTTT.

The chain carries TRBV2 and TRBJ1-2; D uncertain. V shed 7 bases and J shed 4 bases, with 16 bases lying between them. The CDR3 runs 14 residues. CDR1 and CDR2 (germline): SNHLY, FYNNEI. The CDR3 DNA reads TGTGCCAGCACTACCTATCGGACGAGCTATGGCTACACCTTC. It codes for CASTTYRTSYGYTF.

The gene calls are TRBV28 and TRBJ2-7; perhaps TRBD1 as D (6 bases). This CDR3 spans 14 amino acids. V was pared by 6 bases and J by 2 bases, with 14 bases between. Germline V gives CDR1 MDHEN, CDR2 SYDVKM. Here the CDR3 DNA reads TGTGCCAGCAGAACTTCGACAGGACCCTACGAGCAGTACTTC. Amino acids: CASRTSTGPYEQYF.

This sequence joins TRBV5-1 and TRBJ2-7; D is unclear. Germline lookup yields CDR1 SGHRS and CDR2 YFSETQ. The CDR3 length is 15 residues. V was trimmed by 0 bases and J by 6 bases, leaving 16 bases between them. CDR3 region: CASSLGIGRQSEQYF. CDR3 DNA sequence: TGCGCCAGCAGCTTGGGCATAGGAAGGCAGTCCGAGCAGTACTTC.

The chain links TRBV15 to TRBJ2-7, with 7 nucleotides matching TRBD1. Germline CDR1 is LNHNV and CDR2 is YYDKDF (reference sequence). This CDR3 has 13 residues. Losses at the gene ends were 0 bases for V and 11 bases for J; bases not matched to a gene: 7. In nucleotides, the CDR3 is TGTGCCACCAGCAGAGATGGATGGACAGGCGAGTACTTC. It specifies CATSRDGWTGEYF.

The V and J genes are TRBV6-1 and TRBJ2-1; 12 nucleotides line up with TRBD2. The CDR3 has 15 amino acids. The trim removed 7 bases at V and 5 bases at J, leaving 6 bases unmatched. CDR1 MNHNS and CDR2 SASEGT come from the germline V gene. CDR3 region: CASINTSGRHNEQFF. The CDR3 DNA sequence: TGTGCCAGCATTAACACTAGCGGGAGGCACAATGAGCAGTTCTTC.

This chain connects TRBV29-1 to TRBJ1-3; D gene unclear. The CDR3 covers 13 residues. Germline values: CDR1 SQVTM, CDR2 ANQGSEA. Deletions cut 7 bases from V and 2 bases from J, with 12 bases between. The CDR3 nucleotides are TGCAGCGCTCCCGGACCGGCTGGAAACACCATATATTTT. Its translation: CSAPGPAGNTIYF.

The CDR3 here is CASSALARAYNEQFF. The CDR3 coding sequence is TGTGCCAGTAGTGCACTAGCGAGAGCCTACAATGAGCAGTTCTTC. The chain employs TRBV19 and TRBJ2-1, with 7 bases that match TRBD2. The V gene end was trimmed by 5 bases and the J gene end by 2 bases; junction bases not matched to a gene: 6. Germline-derived CDR1 and CDR2 are LNHDA and SQIVND (reference sequence). CDR3 length: 15 residues.

The CDR3 region is CASSTNRGGSTEAFF. The CDR3 DNA reads TGTGCCAGTAGTACTAACAGGGGAGGGTCGACTGAAGCTTTCTTT. This chain connects TRBV19 to TRBJ1-1; 7 bases match TRBD1. The V segment lost 4 bases and the J segment 5 bases; nucleotides outside the gene matches: 10. The CDR3 extends over 15 amino acids. Germline V gene data show CDR1 as LNHDA and CDR2 as SQIVND (reference sequence).

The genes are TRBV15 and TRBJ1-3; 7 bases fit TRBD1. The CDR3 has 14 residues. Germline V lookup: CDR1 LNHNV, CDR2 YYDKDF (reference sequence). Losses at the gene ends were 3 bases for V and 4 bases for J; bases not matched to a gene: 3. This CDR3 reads CATSSRQGGNTIYF. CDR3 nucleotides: TGTGCCACCAGCAGTAGACAGGGCGGAAACACCATATATTTT.

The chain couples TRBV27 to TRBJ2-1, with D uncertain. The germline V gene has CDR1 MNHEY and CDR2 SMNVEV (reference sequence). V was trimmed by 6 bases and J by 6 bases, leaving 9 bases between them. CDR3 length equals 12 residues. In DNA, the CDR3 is TGTGCCAGCAGCCTCGAAGGCAATGAGCAGTTCTTC. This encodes CASSLEGNEQFF.

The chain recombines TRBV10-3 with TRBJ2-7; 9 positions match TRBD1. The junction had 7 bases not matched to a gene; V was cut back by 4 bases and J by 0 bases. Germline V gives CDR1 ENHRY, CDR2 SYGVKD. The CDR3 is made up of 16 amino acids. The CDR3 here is CAISGGTGRSSYEQYF. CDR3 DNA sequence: TGTGCCATCAGTGGAGGGACAGGGAGGAGCTCCTACGAGCAGTACTTC.

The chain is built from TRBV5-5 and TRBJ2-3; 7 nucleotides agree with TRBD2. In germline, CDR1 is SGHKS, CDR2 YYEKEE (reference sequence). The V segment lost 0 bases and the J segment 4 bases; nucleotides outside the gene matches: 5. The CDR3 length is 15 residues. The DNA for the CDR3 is TGTGCCAGCAGCTTGGCCGCGGGAGAGTCAGATACGCAGTATTTT. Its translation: CASSLAAGESDTQYF.